The clone carrying this T cell receptor (beta chain) was detected only a few times. These data originate in a study of T cells after yellow fever vaccination. TCRdb passed the 5' RACE reads through MiXCR, listing each CDR3 protein once. The sample includes some 400,000 distinct CDR3 sequences, around a sixth seen only once; the top ten take 15% to 20%. Trimming took off 1 base at V and 5 bases at J, with 8 bases between the two ends. This CDR3 is 14 amino acids long. The germline gives CDR1 SGHTA, CDR2 FQGNSA. The clonotype was recovered from a man aged 18 to 29 who received the YFV17D yellow fever vaccine. Specimen: PBMCs, collected before the yellow fever booster vaccination. The rearrangement uses TRBV7-2 and TRBJ2-2; no firm D call. The CDR3 sequence: CASSLGQATGELFF. In DNA, the CDR3 is TGTGCCAGCAGCTTAGGCCAGGCAACCGGGGAGCTGTTTTTT. The whole variable domain, remainder taken from reference TRBV7-2 and TRBJ2-2, is GAGVSQSPSNKVTEKGKDVELRCDPISGHTALYWYRQSLGQGLEFLIYFQGNSAPDKSGLPSDRFSAERTGGSVSTLTIQRTQQEDSAVYLCASSLGQATGELFFGEGSRLTVL.